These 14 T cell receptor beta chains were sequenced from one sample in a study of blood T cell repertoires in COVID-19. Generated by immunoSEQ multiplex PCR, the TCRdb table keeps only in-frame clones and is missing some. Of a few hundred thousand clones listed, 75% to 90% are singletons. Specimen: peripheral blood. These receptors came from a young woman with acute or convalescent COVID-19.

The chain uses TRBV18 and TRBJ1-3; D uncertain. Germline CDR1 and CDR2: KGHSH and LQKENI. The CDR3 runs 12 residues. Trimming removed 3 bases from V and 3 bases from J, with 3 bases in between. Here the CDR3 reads CASSPLGNTIYF. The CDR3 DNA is TGTGCCAGCTCACCCCTTGGAAACACCATATATTTT. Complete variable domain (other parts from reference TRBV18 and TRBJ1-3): NAGVMQNPRHLVRRRGQEARLRCSPMKGHSHVYWYRQLPEEGLKFMVYLQKENIIDESGMPKERFSAEFPKEGPSILRIQQVVRGDSAAYFCASSPLGNTIYFGEGSWLTVV.

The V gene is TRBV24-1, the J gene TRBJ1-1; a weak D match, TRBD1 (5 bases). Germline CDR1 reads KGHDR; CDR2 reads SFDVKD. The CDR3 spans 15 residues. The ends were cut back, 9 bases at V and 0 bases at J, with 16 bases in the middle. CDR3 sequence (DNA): TGTGCCACCCAGCCAGCAGGGCCAATGAACACTGAAGCTTTCTTT. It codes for CATQPAGPMNTEAFF.

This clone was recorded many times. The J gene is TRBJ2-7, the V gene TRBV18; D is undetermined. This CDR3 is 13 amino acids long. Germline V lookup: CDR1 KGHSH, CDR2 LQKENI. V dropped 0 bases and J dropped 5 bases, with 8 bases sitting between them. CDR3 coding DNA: TGTGCCAGCTCACCACCGGGCGTTGACGAGCAGTACTTC. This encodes CASSPPGVDEQYF.

The CDR3 DNA reads as TGTGCCTATGCGGGACTCTCCGGCGGGGCTAACTATGGCTACACCTTC. Residues: CAYAGLSGGANYGYTF. The chain joins TRBV30 to TRBJ1-2, with TRBD1 as a possible D gene (5 bases). The germline gives CDR1 GTSNPN, CDR2 SVGIG (reference sequence). Trimming pared 7 bases from V and 0 bases from J, leaving 21 bases between. This CDR3 is 16 amino acids long.

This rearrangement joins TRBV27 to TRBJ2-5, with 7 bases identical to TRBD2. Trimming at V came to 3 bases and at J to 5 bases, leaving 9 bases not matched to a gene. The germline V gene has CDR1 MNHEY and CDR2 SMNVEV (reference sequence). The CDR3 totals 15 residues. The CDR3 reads CASSLAQVGGETQYF. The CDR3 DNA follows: TGTGCCAGCAGTTTGGCCCAGGTGGGGGGGGAGACCCAGTACTTC.

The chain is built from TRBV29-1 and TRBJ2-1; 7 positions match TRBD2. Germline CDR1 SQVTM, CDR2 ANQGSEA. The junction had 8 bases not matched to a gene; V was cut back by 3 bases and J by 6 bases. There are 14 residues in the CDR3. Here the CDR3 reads CSVEEGGPVNEQFF. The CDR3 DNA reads TGCAGCGTTGAGGAGGGAGGGCCCGTCAATGAGCAGTTCTTC.

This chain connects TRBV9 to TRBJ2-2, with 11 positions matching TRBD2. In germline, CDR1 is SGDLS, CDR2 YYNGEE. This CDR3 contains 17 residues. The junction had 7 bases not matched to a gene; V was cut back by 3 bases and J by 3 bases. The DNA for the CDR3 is TGTGCCAGCAGCGGGAGCCTAGCGGGAGGCGACACCGGGGAGCTGTTTTTT. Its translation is CASSGSLAGGDTGELFF.

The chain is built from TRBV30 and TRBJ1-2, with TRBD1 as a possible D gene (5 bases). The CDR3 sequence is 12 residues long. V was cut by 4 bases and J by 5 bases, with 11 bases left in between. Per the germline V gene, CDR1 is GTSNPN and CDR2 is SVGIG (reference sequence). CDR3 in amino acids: CAWNLAGYGYTF. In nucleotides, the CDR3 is TGTGCCTGGAATTTGGCAGGGTATGGCTACACCTTC.

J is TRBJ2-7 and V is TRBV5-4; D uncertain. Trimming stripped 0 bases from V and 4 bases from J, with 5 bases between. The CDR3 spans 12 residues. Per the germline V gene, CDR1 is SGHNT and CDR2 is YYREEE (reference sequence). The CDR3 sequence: CASSLVGYEQYF. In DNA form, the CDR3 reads TGTGCCAGCAGCTTGGTCGGTTACGAGCAGTACTTC. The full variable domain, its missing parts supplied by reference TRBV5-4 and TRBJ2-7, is ETGVTQSPTHLIKTRGQQVTLRCSSQSGHNTVSWYQQALGQGPQFIFQYYREEENGRGNFPPRFSGLQFPNYSSELNVNALELDDSALYLCASSLVGYEQYFGPGTRLTVT.

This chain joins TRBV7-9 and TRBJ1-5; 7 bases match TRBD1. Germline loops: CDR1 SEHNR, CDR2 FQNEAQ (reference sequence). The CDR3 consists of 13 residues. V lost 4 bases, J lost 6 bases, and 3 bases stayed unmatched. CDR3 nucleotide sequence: TGTGCCAGCAGCTCGACAGGGAGTCAGCCCCAGCATTTT. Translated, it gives CASSSTGSQPQHF.

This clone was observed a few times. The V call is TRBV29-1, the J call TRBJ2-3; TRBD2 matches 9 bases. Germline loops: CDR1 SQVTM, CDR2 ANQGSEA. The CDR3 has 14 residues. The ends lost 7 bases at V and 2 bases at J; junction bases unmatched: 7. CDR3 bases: TGCAGCGCCTTGACTAGCGGACTCACAGATACGCAGTATTTT. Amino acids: CSALTSGLTDTQYF.

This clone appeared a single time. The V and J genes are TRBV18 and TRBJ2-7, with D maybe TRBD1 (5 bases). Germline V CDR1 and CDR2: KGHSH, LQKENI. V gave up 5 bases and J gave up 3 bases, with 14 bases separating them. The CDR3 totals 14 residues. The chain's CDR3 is CASSSTVSNYEQYF. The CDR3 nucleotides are TGTGCCAGCTCATCGACAGTTTCCAACTACGAGCAGTACTTC.

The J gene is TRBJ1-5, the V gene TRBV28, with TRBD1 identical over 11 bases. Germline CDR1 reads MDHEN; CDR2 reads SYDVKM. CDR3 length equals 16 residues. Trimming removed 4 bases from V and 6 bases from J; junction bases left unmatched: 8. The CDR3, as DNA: TGTGCCAGCAGTTCTCCTCCCGGGACAGGGGGTCAGCCCCAGCATTTT. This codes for CASSSPPGTGGQPQHF.

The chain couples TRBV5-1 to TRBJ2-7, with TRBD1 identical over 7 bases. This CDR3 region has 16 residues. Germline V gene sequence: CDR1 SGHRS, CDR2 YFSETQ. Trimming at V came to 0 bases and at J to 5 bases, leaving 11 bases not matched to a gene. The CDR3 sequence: CASSLGLRDSSHEQYF. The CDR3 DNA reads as TGCGCCAGCAGCTTGGGGCTCCGGGACAGTTCTCACGAGCAGTACTTC.